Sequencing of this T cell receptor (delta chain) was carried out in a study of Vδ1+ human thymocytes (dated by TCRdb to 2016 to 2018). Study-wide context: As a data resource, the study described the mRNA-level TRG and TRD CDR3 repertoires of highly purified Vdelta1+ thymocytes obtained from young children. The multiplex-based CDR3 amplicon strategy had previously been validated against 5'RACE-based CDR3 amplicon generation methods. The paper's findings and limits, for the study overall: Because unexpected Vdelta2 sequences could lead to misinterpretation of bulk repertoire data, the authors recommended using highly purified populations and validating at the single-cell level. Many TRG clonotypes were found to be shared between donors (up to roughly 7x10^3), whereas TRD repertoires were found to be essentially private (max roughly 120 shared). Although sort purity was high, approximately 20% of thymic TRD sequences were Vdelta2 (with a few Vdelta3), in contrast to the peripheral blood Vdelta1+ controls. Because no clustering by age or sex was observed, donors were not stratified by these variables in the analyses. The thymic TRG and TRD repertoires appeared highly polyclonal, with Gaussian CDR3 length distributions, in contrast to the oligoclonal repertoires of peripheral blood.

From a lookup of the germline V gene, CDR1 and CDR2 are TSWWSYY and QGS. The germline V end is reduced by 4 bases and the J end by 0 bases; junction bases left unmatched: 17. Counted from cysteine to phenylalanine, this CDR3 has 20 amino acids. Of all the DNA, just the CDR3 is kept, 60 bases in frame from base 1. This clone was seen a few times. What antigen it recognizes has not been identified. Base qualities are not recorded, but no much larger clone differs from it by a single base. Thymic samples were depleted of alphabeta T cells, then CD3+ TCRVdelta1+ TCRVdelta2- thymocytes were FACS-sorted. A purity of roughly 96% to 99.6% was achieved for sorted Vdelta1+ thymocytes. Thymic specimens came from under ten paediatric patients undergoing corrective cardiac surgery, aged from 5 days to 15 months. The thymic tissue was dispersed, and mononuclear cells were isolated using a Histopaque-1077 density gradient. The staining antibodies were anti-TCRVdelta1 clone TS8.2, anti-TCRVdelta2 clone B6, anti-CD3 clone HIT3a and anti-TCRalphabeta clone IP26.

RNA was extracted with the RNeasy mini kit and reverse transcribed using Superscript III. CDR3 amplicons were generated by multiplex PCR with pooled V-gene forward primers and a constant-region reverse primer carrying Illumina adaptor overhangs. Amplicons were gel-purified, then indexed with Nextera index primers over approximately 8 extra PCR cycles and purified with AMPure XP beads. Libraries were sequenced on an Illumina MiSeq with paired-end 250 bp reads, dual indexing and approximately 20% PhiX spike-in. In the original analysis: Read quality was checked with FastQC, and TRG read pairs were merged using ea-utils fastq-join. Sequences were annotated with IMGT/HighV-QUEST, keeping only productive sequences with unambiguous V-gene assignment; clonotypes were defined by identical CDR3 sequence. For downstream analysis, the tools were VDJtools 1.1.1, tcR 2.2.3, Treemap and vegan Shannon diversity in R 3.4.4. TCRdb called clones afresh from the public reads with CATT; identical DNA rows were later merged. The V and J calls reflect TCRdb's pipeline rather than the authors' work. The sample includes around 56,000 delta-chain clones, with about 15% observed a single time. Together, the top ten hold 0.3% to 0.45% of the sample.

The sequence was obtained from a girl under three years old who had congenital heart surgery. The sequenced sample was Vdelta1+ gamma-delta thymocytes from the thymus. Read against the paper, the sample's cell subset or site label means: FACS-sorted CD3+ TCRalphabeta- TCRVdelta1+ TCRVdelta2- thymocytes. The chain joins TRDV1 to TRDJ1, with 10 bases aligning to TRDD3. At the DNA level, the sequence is TGTGCTCTTGGGGTCGTCATTCCTTTTGGGGGATACACGGACACCGATAAACTCATCTTT. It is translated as CALGVVIPFGGYTDTDKLIF.